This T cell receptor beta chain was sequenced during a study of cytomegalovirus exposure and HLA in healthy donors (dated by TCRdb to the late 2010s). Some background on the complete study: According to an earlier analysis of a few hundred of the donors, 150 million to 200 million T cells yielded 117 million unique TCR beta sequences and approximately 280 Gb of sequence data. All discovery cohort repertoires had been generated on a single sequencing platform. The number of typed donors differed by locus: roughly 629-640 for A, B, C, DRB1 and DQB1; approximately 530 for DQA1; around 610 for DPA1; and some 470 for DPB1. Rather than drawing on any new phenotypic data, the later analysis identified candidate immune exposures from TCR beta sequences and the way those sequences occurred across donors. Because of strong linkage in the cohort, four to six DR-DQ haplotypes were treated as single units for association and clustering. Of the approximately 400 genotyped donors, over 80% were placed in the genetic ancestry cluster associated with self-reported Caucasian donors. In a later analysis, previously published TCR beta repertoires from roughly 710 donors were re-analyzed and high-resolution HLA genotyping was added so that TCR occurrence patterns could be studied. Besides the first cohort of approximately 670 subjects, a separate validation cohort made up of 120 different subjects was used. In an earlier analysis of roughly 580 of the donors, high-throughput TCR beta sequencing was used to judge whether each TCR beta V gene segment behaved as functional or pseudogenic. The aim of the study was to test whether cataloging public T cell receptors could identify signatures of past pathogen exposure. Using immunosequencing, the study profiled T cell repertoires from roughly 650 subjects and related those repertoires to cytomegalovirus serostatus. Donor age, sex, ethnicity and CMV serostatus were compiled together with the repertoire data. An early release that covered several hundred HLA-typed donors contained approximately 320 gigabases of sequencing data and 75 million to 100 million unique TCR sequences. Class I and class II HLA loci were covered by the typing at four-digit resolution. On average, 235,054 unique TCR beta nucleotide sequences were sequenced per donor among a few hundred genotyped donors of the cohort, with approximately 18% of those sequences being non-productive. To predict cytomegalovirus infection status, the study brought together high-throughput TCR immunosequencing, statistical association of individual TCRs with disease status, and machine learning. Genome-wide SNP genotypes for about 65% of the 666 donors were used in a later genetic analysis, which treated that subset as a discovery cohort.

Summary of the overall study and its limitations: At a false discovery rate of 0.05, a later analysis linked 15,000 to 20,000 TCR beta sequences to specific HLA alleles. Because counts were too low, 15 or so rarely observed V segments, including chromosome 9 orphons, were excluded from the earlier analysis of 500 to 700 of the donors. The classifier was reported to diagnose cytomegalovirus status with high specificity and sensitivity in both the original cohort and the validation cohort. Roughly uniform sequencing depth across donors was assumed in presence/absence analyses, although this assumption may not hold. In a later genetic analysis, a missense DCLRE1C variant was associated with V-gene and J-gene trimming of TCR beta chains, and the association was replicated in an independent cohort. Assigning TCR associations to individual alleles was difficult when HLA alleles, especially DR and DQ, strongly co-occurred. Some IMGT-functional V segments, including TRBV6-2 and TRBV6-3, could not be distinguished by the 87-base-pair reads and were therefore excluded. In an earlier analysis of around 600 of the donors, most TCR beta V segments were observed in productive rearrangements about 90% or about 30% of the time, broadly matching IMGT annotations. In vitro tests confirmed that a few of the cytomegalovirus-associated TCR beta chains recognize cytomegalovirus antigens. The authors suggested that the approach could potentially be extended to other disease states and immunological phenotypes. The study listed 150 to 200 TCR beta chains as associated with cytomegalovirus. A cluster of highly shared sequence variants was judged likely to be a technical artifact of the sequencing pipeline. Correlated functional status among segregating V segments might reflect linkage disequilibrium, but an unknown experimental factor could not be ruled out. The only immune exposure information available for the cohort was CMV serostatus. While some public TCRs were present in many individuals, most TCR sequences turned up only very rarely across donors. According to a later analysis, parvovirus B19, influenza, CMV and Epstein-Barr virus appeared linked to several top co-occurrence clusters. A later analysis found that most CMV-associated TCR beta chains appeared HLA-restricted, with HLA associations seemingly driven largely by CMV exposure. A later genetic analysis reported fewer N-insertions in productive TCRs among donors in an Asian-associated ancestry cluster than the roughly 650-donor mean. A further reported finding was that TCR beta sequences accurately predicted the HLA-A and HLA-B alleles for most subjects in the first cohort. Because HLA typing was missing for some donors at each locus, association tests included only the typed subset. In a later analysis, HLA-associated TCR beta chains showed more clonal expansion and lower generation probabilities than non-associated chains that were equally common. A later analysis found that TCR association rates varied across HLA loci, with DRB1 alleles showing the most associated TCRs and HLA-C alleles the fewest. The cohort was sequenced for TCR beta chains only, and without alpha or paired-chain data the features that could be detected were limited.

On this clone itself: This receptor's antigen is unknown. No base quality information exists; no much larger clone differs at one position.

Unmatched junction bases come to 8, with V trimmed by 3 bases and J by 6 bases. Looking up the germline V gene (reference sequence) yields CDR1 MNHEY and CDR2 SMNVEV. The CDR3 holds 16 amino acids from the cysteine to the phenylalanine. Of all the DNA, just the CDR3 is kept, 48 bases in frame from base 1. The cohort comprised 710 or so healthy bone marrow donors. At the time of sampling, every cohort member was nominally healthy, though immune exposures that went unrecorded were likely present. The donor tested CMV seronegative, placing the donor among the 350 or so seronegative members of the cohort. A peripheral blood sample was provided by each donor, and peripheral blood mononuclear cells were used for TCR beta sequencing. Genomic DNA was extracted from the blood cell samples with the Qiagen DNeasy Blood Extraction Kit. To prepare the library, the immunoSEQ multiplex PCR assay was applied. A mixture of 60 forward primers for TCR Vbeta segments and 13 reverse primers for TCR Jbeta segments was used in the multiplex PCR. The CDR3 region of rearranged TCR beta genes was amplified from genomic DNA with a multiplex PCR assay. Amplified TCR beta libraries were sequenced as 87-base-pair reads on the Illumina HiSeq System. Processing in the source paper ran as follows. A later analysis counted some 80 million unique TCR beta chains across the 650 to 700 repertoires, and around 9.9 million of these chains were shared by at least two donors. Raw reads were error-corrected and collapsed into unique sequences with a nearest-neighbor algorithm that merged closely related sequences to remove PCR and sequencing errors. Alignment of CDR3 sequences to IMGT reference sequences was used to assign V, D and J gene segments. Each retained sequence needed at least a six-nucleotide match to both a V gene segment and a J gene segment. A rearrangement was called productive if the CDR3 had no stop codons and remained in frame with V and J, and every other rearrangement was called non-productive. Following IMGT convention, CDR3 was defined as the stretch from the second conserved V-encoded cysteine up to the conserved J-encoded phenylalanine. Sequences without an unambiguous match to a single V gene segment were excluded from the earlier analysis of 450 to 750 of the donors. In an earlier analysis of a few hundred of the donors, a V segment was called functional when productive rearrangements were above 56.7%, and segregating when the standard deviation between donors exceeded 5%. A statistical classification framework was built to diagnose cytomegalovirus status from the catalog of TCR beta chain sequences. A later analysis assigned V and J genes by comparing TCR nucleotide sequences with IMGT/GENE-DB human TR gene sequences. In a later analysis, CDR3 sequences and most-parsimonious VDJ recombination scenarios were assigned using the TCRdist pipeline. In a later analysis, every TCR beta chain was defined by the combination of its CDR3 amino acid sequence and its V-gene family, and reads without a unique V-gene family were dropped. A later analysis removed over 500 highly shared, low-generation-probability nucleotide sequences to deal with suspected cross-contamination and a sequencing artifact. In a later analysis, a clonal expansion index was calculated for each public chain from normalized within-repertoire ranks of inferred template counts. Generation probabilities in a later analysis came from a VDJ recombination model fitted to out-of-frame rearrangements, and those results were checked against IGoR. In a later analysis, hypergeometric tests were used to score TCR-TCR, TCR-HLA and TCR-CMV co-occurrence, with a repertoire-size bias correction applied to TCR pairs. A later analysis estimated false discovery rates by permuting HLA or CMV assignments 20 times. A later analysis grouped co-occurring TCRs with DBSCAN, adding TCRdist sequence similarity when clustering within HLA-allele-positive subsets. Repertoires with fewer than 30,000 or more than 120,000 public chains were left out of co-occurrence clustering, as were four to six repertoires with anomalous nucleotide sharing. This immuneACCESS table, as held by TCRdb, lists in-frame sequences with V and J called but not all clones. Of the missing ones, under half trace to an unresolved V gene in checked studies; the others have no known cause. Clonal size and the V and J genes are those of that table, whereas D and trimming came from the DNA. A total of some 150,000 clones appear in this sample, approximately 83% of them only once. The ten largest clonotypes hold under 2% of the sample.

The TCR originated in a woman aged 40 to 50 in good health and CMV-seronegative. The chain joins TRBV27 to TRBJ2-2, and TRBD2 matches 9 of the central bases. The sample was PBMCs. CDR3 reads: CASSFRASGAAGELFF. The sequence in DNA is TGTGCCAGCAGTTTTCGGGCTAGCGGGGCTGCCGGGGAGCTGTTTTTT.